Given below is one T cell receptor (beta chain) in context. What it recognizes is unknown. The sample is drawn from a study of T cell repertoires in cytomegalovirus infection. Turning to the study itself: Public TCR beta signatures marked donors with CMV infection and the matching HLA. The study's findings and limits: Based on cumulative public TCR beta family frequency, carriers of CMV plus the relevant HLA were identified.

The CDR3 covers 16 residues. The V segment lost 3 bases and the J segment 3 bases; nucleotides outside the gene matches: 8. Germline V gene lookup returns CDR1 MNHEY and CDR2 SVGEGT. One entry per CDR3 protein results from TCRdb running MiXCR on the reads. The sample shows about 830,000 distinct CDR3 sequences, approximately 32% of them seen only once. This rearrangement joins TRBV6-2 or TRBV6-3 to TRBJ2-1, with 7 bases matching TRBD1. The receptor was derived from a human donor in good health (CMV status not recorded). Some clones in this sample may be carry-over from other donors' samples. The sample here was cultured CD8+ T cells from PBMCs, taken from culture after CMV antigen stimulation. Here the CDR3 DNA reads TGTGCCAGCAGTTATTCGATAGGGGGCCGCTACAATGAGCAGTTCTTC. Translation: CASSYSIGGRYNEQFF.